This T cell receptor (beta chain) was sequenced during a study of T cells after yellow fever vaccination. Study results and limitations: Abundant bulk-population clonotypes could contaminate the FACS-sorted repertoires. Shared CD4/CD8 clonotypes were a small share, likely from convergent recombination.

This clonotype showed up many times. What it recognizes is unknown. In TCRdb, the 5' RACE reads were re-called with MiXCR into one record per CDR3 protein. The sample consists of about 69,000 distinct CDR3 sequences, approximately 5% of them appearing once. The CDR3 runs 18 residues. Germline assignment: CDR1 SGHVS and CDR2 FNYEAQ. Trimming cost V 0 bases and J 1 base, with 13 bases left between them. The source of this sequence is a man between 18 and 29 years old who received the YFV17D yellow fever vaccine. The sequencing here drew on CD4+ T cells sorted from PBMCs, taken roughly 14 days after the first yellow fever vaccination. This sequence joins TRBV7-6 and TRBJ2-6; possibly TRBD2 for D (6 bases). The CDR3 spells CASSLAGGITSGANVLTF. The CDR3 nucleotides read TGTGCCAGCAGCTTAGCAGGCGGGATTACATCTGGGGCCAACGTCCTGACTTTC. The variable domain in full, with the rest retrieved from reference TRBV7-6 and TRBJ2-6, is GAGVSQSPRYKVTKRGQDVALRCDPISGHVSLYWYRQALGQGPEFLTYFNYEAQQDKSGLPNDRFSAERPEGSISTLTIQRTEQRDSAMYRCASSLAGGITSGANVLTFGAGSRLTVL.